A selection of T cell receptor beta chains follows, all from one sample in a study of cytomegalovirus exposure and HLA in healthy donors. The repertoire was sequenced with immunoSEQ multiplex PCR; TCRdb's copy has only in-frame clones and lacks some. The sample totals 100,000 to 150,000 clones; its top ten clones hold over 1.5%. The sample consisted of PBMCs. The receptors were sampled from a woman in her thirties or forties in good health and CMV-seropositive. Both conserved end residues are part of each CDR3. Fields, in order: J gene, D gene, V gene, CDR3 DNA, CDR3 protein. The D gene is left open where the match is weak.

j_call: TRBJ2-1
d_call: -
v_call: TRBV28
cdr3_nt: TGTGCCAGCAAGGGGGGGATTTACAATGAGCAGTTCTTC
cdr3_aa: CASKGGIYNEQFF

j_call: TRBJ1-2
d_call: TRBD1
v_call: TRBV30
cdr3_nt: TGTGCCTGGAGTGTACGAGGGGGACAGGGTGGCTACACCTTC
cdr3_aa: CAWSVRGGQGGYTF

j_call: TRBJ1-2
d_call: TRBD1
v_call: TRBV30
cdr3_nt: TGTGCCGTAGATCCAGGGGGCCGTGTATATGGCTACACCTTC
cdr3_aa: CAVDPGGRVYGYTF

j_call: TRBJ1-2
d_call: TRBD1
v_call: TRBV6-5
cdr3_nt: TGTGCCAGCCTTCAAGGGACAGGGGGAGGCTACACCTTC
cdr3_aa: CASLQGTGGGYTF

j_call: TRBJ1-2
d_call: TRBD1
v_call: TRBV7-2
cdr3_nt: TGTGCCAGCAGCGGACAGGCTAACTATGGCTACACCTTC
cdr3_aa: CASSGQANYGYTF

j_call: TRBJ1-1
d_call: -
v_call: TRBV4-3
cdr3_nt: TGCGCCAGCAGCCAAGCGGGTCGGGGTCACACTGAAGCTTTCTTT
cdr3_aa: CASSQAGRGHTEAFF

j_call: TRBJ1-2
d_call: -
v_call: TRBV28
cdr3_nt: TGTGCCAGCAGTTCAGGGGCGACCTATGGCTACACCTTC
cdr3_aa: CASSSGATYGYTF

j_call: TRBJ2-7
d_call: -
v_call: TRBV21-1
cdr3_nt: TGTGCCAGCAGGGGGGGGTTCTACGAGCAGTACTTC
cdr3_aa: CASRGGFYEQYF

j_call: TRBJ2-7
d_call: TRBD2
v_call: TRBV29-1
cdr3_nt: TGCAGCGTCGGACTAGCAACCTACGAGCAGTACTTC
cdr3_aa: CSVGLATYEQYF

j_call: TRBJ2-1
d_call: -
v_call: TRBV6-6
cdr3_nt: TGTGCCAGCAGTTACAACGGTTACAATGAGCAGTTCTTC
cdr3_aa: CASSYNGYNEQFF

j_call: TRBJ2-1
d_call: TRBD2
v_call: TRBV11-1
cdr3_nt: TGTGCCAGCAACCCGCGGGAGGCCTACAATGAGCAGTTCTTC
cdr3_aa: CASNPREAYNEQFF

j_call: TRBJ2-5
d_call: -
v_call: TRBV28
cdr3_nt: TGTGCCAGCTGCTACGGACAGAAAGAGACCCAGTACTTC
cdr3_aa: CASCYGQKETQYF

j_call: TRBJ1-1
d_call: TRBD1
v_call: TRBV30
cdr3_nt: TGTGCCTGGGTCGGACAGGGGGCTCCGAACACTGAAGCTTTCTTT
cdr3_aa: CAWVGQGAPNTEAFF

j_call: TRBJ2-1
d_call: -
v_call: TRBV7-2
cdr3_nt: TGTGCCAGCAGCTTAGAGTTTAGCTCCTACAATGAGCAGTTCTTC
cdr3_aa: CASSLEFSSYNEQFF

j_call: TRBJ2-1
d_call: TRBD2
v_call: TRBV7-2
cdr3_nt: TGTGCCAGCAGCCGGAGCGGGAGAAATATGCATGAGCAGTTCTTC
cdr3_aa: CASSRSGRNMHEQFF

j_call: TRBJ2-5
d_call: TRBD1
v_call: TRBV11-3
cdr3_nt: TGTGCCAGCAGCCAATCGGGACAGCAACCTCAAGAGACCCAGTACTTC
cdr3_aa: CASSQSGQQPQETQYF

j_call: TRBJ1-1
d_call: -
v_call: TRBV6-4
cdr3_nt: TGTGCCAGCAGTGAGGGGGGGGAAGCTTTCTTT
cdr3_aa: CASSEGGEAFF

j_call: TRBJ2-1
d_call: TRBD2
v_call: TRBV5-1
cdr3_nt: TGCGCCAGCAGGACTAGCGGGCGCCGCGCTGACAATGAGCAGTTCTTC
cdr3_aa: CASRTSGRRADNEQFF

j_call: TRBJ1-2
d_call: -
v_call: TRBV19
cdr3_nt: TGTGCCAGTAGTACTTTGGAACTACGCGGCTATGGCTACACCTTC
cdr3_aa: CASSTLELRGYGYTF

j_call: TRBJ2-3
d_call: -
v_call: TRBV7-3
cdr3_nt: TGTGCCAGCAGCTTAACGTCGGGGGATACGCAGTATTTT
cdr3_aa: CASSLTSGDTQYF

j_call: TRBJ1-1
d_call: -
v_call: TRBV11-2
cdr3_nt: TGTGCCAGCAGGGCGCGAGGAGGCGGCACTGAAGCTTTCTTT
cdr3_aa: CASRARGGGTEAFF

j_call: TRBJ2-7
d_call: -
v_call: TRBV21-1
cdr3_nt: TGTGCCAGCAGCAAAGGGGACAGGGTGCGTTACTACGAGCAGTACTTC
cdr3_aa: CASSKGDRVRYYEQYF

j_call: TRBJ1-2
d_call: -
v_call: TRBV7-9
cdr3_nt: TGTGCCAGCAGCTCCGTCCAGGAATACTATGGCTACACCTTC
cdr3_aa: CASSSVQEYYGYTF

j_call: TRBJ1-5
d_call: TRBD1
v_call: TRBV13
cdr3_nt: TGTGCCAGCAGCTTAGCAGGGGGACAGGCTCAGCCCCAGCATTTT
cdr3_aa: CASSLAGGQAQPQHF

j_call: TRBJ2-7
d_call: TRBD2
v_call: TRBV7-7
cdr3_nt: TGTGCCAGCAGCCCCGGACTAGCGGTTGGTGGAGAGCAGTACTTC
cdr3_aa: CASSPGLAVGGEQYF

j_call: TRBJ2-7
d_call: -
v_call: TRBV5-1
cdr3_nt: TGCGCCAGCAGCCAATTACTGGACAGCAGCGAGCAGTACTTC
cdr3_aa: CASSQLLDSSEQYF

j_call: TRBJ2-7
d_call: TRBD2
v_call: TRBV5-4
cdr3_nt: TGTGCCAGCAGCCCGGGACTAGCAGAAGGTTACGAGCAGTACTTC
cdr3_aa: CASSPGLAEGYEQYF

j_call: TRBJ2-3
d_call: -
v_call: TRBV11-1
cdr3_nt: TGTGCCAGCAGCTTAGGCGAAGGGACTGCGAACACAGATACGCAGTATTTT
cdr3_aa: CASSLGEGTANTDTQYF

j_call: TRBJ2-1
d_call: TRBD2
v_call: TRBV28
cdr3_nt: TGTGCCAGCAGTTCCCTCCAGCGGGAGAAGTACTACAATGAGCAGTTCTTC
cdr3_aa: CASSSLQREKYYNEQFF

j_call: TRBJ1-4
d_call: TRBD1
v_call: TRBV5-6
cdr3_nt: TGTGCCAGCAGCTTGGCCGGACAGGGGAACGAAAAACTGTTTTTT
cdr3_aa: CASSLAGQGNEKLFF

j_call: TRBJ2-3
d_call: TRBD1
v_call: TRBV27
cdr3_nt: TGTGCCAGCAGTCTACGACCACCCCTACCGGGACAGGGGTATCCAGATACGCAGTATTTT
cdr3_aa: CASSLRPPLPGQGYPDTQYF

j_call: TRBJ2-3
d_call: -
v_call: TRBV28
cdr3_nt: TGTGCCAGCAATCAGGGGGCGGGAGACACAGATACGCAGTATTTT
cdr3_aa: CASNQGAGDTDTQYF

j_call: TRBJ1-5
d_call: TRBD1
v_call: TRBV19
cdr3_nt: TGTGCCAGTAGTATAGATAGGGACAGCCCCCTACTCCATCAGCCCCAGCATTTT
cdr3_aa: CASSIDRDSPLLHQPQHF

j_call: TRBJ1-5
d_call: TRBD1
v_call: TRBV5-1
cdr3_nt: TGCGCCAGCAGCCAGGGGGCCAATCAGCCCCAGCATTTT
cdr3_aa: CASSQGANQPQHF

j_call: TRBJ2-4
d_call: -
v_call: TRBV5-1
cdr3_nt: TGCGCCAGCAGCTTAGGGGATGCCAAAAACATTCAGTACTTC
cdr3_aa: CASSLGDAKNIQYF

j_call: TRBJ2-3
d_call: -
v_call: TRBV5-6
cdr3_nt: TGTGCCAGCAGGTTTAGAGGGAAAGATACGCAGTATTTT
cdr3_aa: CASRFRGKDTQYF

j_call: TRBJ2-1
d_call: -
v_call: TRBV10-2
cdr3_nt: TGCGCCACCACAGGGTTCTACAATGAGCAGTTCTTC
cdr3_aa: CATTGFYNEQFF

j_call: TRBJ1-2
d_call: TRBD1
v_call: TRBV18
cdr3_nt: TGTGCCAGCTCACCGGACAGGGGCGGCTACACCTTC
cdr3_aa: CASSPDRGGYTF

j_call: TRBJ2-7
d_call: TRBD2
v_call: TRBV14
cdr3_nt: TGTGCCAGCAGCCAAGCACTAGCGGACCAACCCTACGAGCAGTACTTC
cdr3_aa: CASSQALADQPYEQYF

j_call: TRBJ2-3
d_call: TRBD2
v_call: TRBV7-2
cdr3_nt: TGTGCCAGCAGCTTAGCACCCCGGACTAGCGGGAAAAGAAGTGGAGATACGCAGTATTTT
cdr3_aa: CASSLAPRTSGKRSGDTQYF